What follows describes a single TCR beta chain. What it binds is not known. Pooled together were second doses at about 4 or about 12 weeks. Some clones are missing from TCRdb's copy, which holds only in-frame ones; the method was immunoSEQ multiplex PCR. This table holds 250,000 to 300,000 clones, about 94% found once. Trimming shortened V by 9 bases and J by 2 bases, and 5 bases separated the two germline ends. This CDR3 is built from 12 residues. From germline, CDR1 is SNHLY and CDR2 FYNNEI. The data originate from a study of T cell responses to AZD1222 COVID-19 vaccine. Study results and caveats: The donor cohort was predominantly white British with a female majority, and clonal diversity may have been underestimated. CD4 TCRs linked to vaccination spanned spike, dominating at 160-218 and 743-854. Epitopes outside B.1.351 and B.1.1.7 mutated regions reportedly drew nearly half of spike TCRs.

This chain joins TRBV2 and TRBJ2-6, with D uncertain. Sequenced material: peripheral blood, taken 28 days after the second AZD1222 dose. This receptor was taken from an adult who received the AZD1222 COVID-19 vaccine. CDR3 sequence reads: CASQAGANVLTF. CDR3 sequence (DNA): TGTGCCAGTCAAGCTGGGGCCAACGTCCTGACTTTC.